A single sample gave rise to the 16 T cell receptor beta chains below, sequenced in a study of blood T cell repertoires in COVID-19. Libraries were prepared by immunoSEQ multiplex PCR; TCRdb keeps only in-frame clonotypes and omits some of them. The sample lists tens of thousands of clones, around 80% occurring once. Sequenced material: peripheral blood. These receptors were taken from a woman aged 80 or over with active or convalescent COVID-19.

V and J are TRBV15 and TRBJ1-2, with D perhaps TRBD1 (5 bases). Trimming pared 8 bases from V and 6 bases from J, leaving 16 bases between. Germline V gene sequence: CDR1 LNHNV, CDR2 YYDKDF (reference sequence). The CDR3 has 13 amino acids. The CDR3 loop reads CATAIRGTDGYTF. The CDR3 coding sequence is TGTGCCACCGCGATTAGGGGAACGGATGGCTACACCTTC.

This clone was observed once. This sequence joins TRBV11-2 and TRBJ2-7, with 11 positions matching TRBD2. This CDR3 is built from 16 residues. With 5 bases clipped from V and 4 bases from J, the junction kept 10 bases outside the gene matches. Germline V gives CDR1 SGHAT, CDR2 FQNNGV. CDR3 bases: TGTGCCAGCAGCCCCTTAGCGGGAGGGACCTGGTACGAGCAGTACTTC. It translates to CASSPLAGGTWYEQYF.

The chain couples TRBV7-2 to TRBJ2-6; a weak D match, TRBD2 (5 bases). CDR1 and CDR2 (germline): SGHTA, FQGNSA. The CDR3 is made up of 16 amino acids. Trimming left V 1 base short and J 4 bases short, with 11 bases between. The chain's CDR3 is CASSLGQTGGANVLTF. The CDR3 coding sequence is TGTGCCAGCAGCTTAGGCCAAACGGGGGGGGCCAACGTCCTGACTTTC.

This clone was detected only once. The V call is TRBV5-6, the J call TRBJ1-3, with D tentatively TRBD1 (5 bases). The V end lost 1 base, the J end lost 4 bases, and 9 bases lay between the germline ends. Germline CDR1 is SGHDT and CDR2 is YYEEEE. This CDR3 is 14 amino acids long. CDR3: CASSLKGSGNTIYF. The CDR3 region has the DNA TGTGCCAGCAGCTTGAAGGGGTCGGGAAACACCATATATTTT.

This sequence joins TRBV30 and TRBJ2-3; 10 bases fit TRBD1. V lost 4 bases and J lost 4; bases outside the gene matches: 8. The CDR3 has 15 residues. CDR1 and CDR2 (germline): GTSNPN, SVGIG (reference sequence). As DNA, the CDR3 is TGTGCCTGGACCACGGGACAGGGGATGGCAGATACGCAGTATTTT. As protein: CAWTTGQGMADTQYF.

The J gene is TRBJ1-2, the V gene TRBV2; TRBD1 agrees at 7 bases. The trim removed 0 bases at V and 1 base at J, leaving 8 bases unmatched. Per germline, CDR1 SNHLY and CDR2 FYNNEI. The CDR3 has 17 amino acids. The CDR3 loop reads CASSEAGDRDNNYGYTF. CDR3 coding DNA: TGTGCCAGCAGTGAAGCGGGGGACAGAGACAATAACTATGGCTACACCTTC. Combining the CDR3 with reference TRBV2 and TRBJ1-2 gives the whole variable domain EPEVTQTPSHQVTQMGQEVILRCVPISNHLYFYWYRQILGQKVEFLVSFYNNEISEKSEIFDDQFSVERPDGSNFTLKIRSTKLEDSAMYFCASSEAGDRDNNYGYTFGSGTRLTVV.

This clone has only one observation. The chain joins TRBV18 to TRBJ2-1, with D possibly TRBD2 on 5 matching bases. V shed 0 bases and J shed 6 bases, with 15 bases lying between them. Germline assignment: CDR1 KGHSH and CDR2 LQKENI. This CDR3 contains 16 residues. The CDR3 DNA reads TGTGCCAGCTCACCACCAGTCACTAGAGGATTCAATGAGCAGTTCTTC. This gives the protein CASSPPVTRGFNEQFF.

This clone was counted a single time. The V gene is TRBV20-1, the J gene TRBJ1-2; no definite D call. Germline CDR1 is DFQATT and CDR2 is SNEGSKA (reference sequence). This CDR3 comprises 12 residues. V was pared by 6 bases and J by 6 bases, with 14 bases between. The CDR3 spells CSASGGLDGYTF. CDR3 DNA sequence: TGCAGTGCCAGTGGCGGGCTGGATGGCTACACCTTC.

With regard to this clone: Relative to the germline gene, one junction end is altered; a read error may explain this. The chain combines TRBV20-1 with TRBJ1-2; TRBD1 aligns across 10 bases. CDR1 DFQATT and CDR2 SNEGSKA come from the germline V gene (reference sequence). There are 11 residues in the CDR3. The CDR3 here is CSAGDRGLYTF. CDR3 sequence (DNA): TGCAGTGCTGGAGACAGGGGGCTCTACACCTTC.

This clone was seen a handful of times. This chain connects TRBV5-8 to TRBJ2-2, with TRBD1 as a possible D gene (5 bases). Germline CDR1 is SGHTS and CDR2 is YDEGEE. Trimming stripped 2 bases from V and 1 base from J, with 12 bases between. The CDR3 contains 16 residues. DNA of the CDR3: TGTGCCAGCAGCTTAGACAGACCCTTGAACACCGGGGAGCTGTTTTTT. As protein: CASSLDRPLNTGELFF. The full variable domain, with the rest looked up from reference TRBV5-8 and TRBJ2-2, is EAGVTQSPTHLIKTRGQQATLRCSPISGHTSVYWYQQALGLGLQFLLWYDEGEERNRGNFPPRFSGRQFPNYSSELNVNALELEDSALYLCASSLDRPLNTGELFFGEGSRLTVL.

The chain combines TRBV28 with TRBJ2-5; TRBD2 agrees at 16 bases. This CDR3 is 17 amino acids long. Germline V CDR1 and CDR2: MDHEN, SYDVKM. After removal of 7 bases from V and 5 bases from J, the junction contained 10 bases not matched to a gene. The CDR3 region has the DNA TGTGCCAGCACCCGGGGACTAGCGGGAGGGCCGGGGGAGACCCAGTACTTC. This translates into CASTRGLAGGPGETQYF.

The chain employs TRBV5-1 and TRBJ2-1; TRBD1 matches at 7 bases. The CDR3 runs to 16 residues. In germline, CDR1 is SGHRS, CDR2 YFSETQ. Losses at the gene ends were 4 bases for V and 3 bases for J; bases not matched to a gene: 10. CDR3 bases: TGCGCCAGCAGCGGCCGAGGGGGCTTTAACTACAATGAGCAGTTCTTC. It is translated as CASSGRGGFNYNEQFF.

This sequence joins TRBV2 and TRBJ1-4; D ambiguous. The germline V gene has CDR1 SNHLY and CDR2 FYNNEI. This CDR3 spans 16 amino acids. Deletions cut 2 bases from V and 6 bases from J, with 16 bases between. The CDR3 sequence is CASSETPGYYYEKLFF. The CDR3 bases are TGTGCCAGCAGTGAAACCCCCGGTTACTATTATGAAAAACTGTTTTTT.

Only a few counts were recorded for this clone. The chain is built from TRBV19 and TRBJ1-5; no reliable D call. The CDR3 extends over 14 amino acids. Germline V gene sequence: CDR1 LNHDA, CDR2 SQIVND (reference sequence). V lost 2 bases, J lost 7 bases, and 12 bases lay in between. The CDR3 region is CASSILGGKQPQHF. In nucleotides, the CDR3 is TGTGCCAGTAGTATATTAGGAGGGAAGCAGCCCCAGCATTTT.

This sequence joins TRBV10-3 and TRBJ1-2; D may be TRBD1 (6 bases). Germline values: CDR1 ENHRY, CDR2 SYGVKD. CDR3 size: 14 residues. Trimming removed 2 bases at V and 6 bases at J, with 13 bases between. As DNA, the CDR3 is TGTGCCATCAGTGAGAAGGGGGTCGTGGATGGCTACACCTTC. Amino acids: CAISEKGVVDGYTF.

This clone has only a few counts. The chain carries TRBV10-3 and TRBJ2-1; 9 nucleotides match TRBD1. The CDR3 sequence is 19 residues long. After removal of 0 bases from V and 5 bases from J, the junction contained 14 bases not matched to a gene. Germline V CDR1 and CDR2: ENHRY, SYGVKD. The CDR3 sequence: CAISESGTGSPMENNEQFF. CDR3 in DNA: TGTGCCATCAGTGAGTCTGGGACAGGGTCCCCCATGGAAAACAATGAGCAGTTCTTC.